This TCR beta chain was profiled in a study of blood T cell repertoires in COVID-19. As for the study in general: COVID-19 samples, acute and convalescent, were from the United States, Italy and Spain.

After removal of 0 bases from V and 3 bases from J, the junction contained 11 bases not matched to a gene. Germline V gives CDR1 LGHNA, CDR2 YNFKEQ. This CDR3 is 18 amino acids long. Enrolled during active infection, Seattle patients were then followed longitudinally. Per the study methods: Amplification of reference gene primers provided the estimated nucleated cell counts. Measured with immunoSEQ multiplex PCR; TCRdb has only the in-frame clones, and not every one. D and trimming were read from the DNA, whereas the V and J calls and clone size are those reported in that table. The sample holds more than 200,000 clones, 86% seen once.

The V and J genes are TRBV4-2 and TRBJ1-5, with 7 bases matching TRBD1. The sample comprised peripheral blood. The clonotype originates from a man aged 50 or older with COVID-19, enrolled during active disease. The DNA for the CDR3 is TGTGCCAGCAGCCAAGATCGATACGACAGGGAGACCAATCAGCCCCAGCATTTT. Protein sequence: CASSQDRYDRETNQPQHF.